This T cell receptor (beta chain) derives from a study of graft-versus-host responses after intestinal transplantation. Study at large: Transplants given to recipients were multivisceral, liver-intestinal, or isolated intestinal. Induction with anti-thymocyte globulin, then tacrolimus and steroids for roughly three years, was given to all recipients. Findings and limits, study-wide: The marrow of recipients harbored GvH clones, and ileum or blood showed some of them first.

The table came from immunoSEQ multiplex PCR; TCRdb's copy has only in-frame clones and leaves some out. The sample has approximately 8,200 clones, 95% to 98% seen once. In regard to this clone: Antigen unknown.

The CDR3 length is 14 residues. CDR1 and CDR2 from the germline V gene are MNHEY and SMNVEV (reference sequence). The ends were cut back, 0 bases at V and 3 bases at J, with 8 bases in the middle. The source was PBMCs, collected 23 days after intestinal transplant. The V gene is TRBV27, the J gene TRBJ1-2, with D maybe TRBD1 (5 bases). The receptor's source is a human patient who received an intestinal transplant, so some T cells may come from the graft donor. The CDR3 protein is CASSLSGTHYGYTF. As DNA, the CDR3 is TGTGCCAGCAGTTTATCCGGGACCCACTATGGCTACACCTTC.